The 5 T cell receptor beta chains reported below all come from one sample, sequenced in a study of response to subunit inactivated influenza vaccine. One entry per CDR3 protein results from TCRdb running MiXCR on the RT-PCR reads. The profile shows about 780,000 distinct CDR3 sequences, 18% of them singletons. The input for sequencing was PBMCs from blood, taken 4 to 6 days after vaccination. Receptor source: a man over 45 who received an inactivated influenza vaccine.

This clonotype was picked up many times. The chain is built from TRBV18 and TRBJ1-1, with a weak D call TRBD1 (6 bases). The length of the CDR3 is 16 residues. The V gene lost 6 bases and the J gene lost 0 bases, with 17 bases spanning the gap. Germline V gives CDR1 KGHSH, CDR2 LQKENI. CDR3 sequence reads: CASSTFGRDMNTEAFF. In nucleotides, the CDR3 is TGTGCCAGCTCTACTTTTGGACGGGACATGAACACTGAAGCTTTCTTT.

This clonotype was seen a few times. The chain has TRBV7-2 and TRBJ2-3; either TRBD1 or TRBD2 may supply D (6 bases each). Trimming removed 2 bases at V and 4 bases at J, with 19 bases between. The V gene's germline CDR1 is SGHTA and CDR2 FQGNSA. CDR3 length: 17 amino acids. CDR3 sequence reads: CASSLSFRGREADTQYF. The CDR3 region has the DNA TGTGCCAGCAGCTTAAGTTTCCGGGGGCGCGAAGCAGATACGCAGTATTTT. The full variable domain, completed using reference TRBV7-2 and TRBJ2-3, is GAGVSQSPSNKVTEKGKDVELRCDPISGHTALYWYRQSLGQGLEFLIYFQGNSAPDKSGLPSDRFSAERTGGSVSTLTIQRTQQEDSAVYLCASSLSFRGREADTQYFGPGTRLTVL.

The genes are TRBV3-1 and TRBJ2-1, with no clear D. The V end was cut by 4 bases, the J end by 5 bases, with 12 bases between. This CDR3 spans 14 amino acids. Germline CDR1 LGHDT, CDR2 YNNKEL (reference sequence). The CDR3 nucleotides read TGTGCCAGCAGCCTTATTCACAGTAACAATGAGCAGTTCTTC. Amino acid sequence: CASSLIHSNNEQFF.

This clonotype was recorded a few times. Written as DNA, the CDR3 is TGTGCCAGCAAAGTAGCGGGGTGGACAGATACGCAGTATTTT. As protein: CASKVAGWTDTQYF. This chain connects TRBV4-2 to TRBJ2-3, with TRBD2 identical over 8 bases. This CDR3 comprises 14 residues. V lost 7 bases, J lost 3 bases, and 6 bases stayed unmatched. Germline CDR1 is LGHNA and CDR2 is YNFKEQ.

In its sample, this clonotype was seen a few times. The chain joins TRBV6-1 to TRBJ1-1, with D possibly matching TRBD1 (6 bases). The CDR3 contains 14 residues. From germline, CDR1 is MNHNS and CDR2 SASEGT. The CDR3 loop is CAVGRGRLESEAFF. As DNA, the CDR3 is TGTGCGGTTGGCCGGGGGCGCTTAGAGAGTGAAGCTTTCTTT.